Listed here is a single T cell receptor (beta chain). TCRdb keeps only in-frame clones here, not all; method: immunoSEQ multiplex PCR. The sample shows approximately 400,000 clones, 81% of them seen only once. This record comes from a study of blood T cell repertoires in COVID-19. The CDR3 covers 15 residues. Germline-derived CDR1 and CDR2 are LNHDA and SQIVND (reference sequence). The V gene lost 4 bases and the J gene lost 4 bases, with 16 bases spanning the gap. The receptor's source is a human donor with acute or convalescent COVID-19. The donor label of this sample is uncertain. The sample taken for sequencing was peripheral blood. The genes are TRBV19 and TRBJ1-1, with D uncertain. CDR3 amino acids: CASSTLLVGGTEAFF. The CDR3 nucleotides read TGTGCCAGTAGTACCCTTTTGGTGGGAGGCACTGAAGCTTTCTTT.